The 8 T cell receptor beta chains below were found in one sample sequenced in a study of blood T cell repertoires in COVID-19. Assay used: immunoSEQ multiplex PCR; TCRdb lists only in-frame clones, some missing. This table holds fewer than 500,000 clones, roughly four fifths found once. Sequenced: peripheral blood. These receptors were collected from a human donor with acute or convalescent COVID-19. The donor label of this sample is uncertain.

The chain links TRBV2 to TRBJ2-3; 9 bases are a match to TRBD2. Losses at the gene ends were 6 bases for V and 7 bases for J; bases not matched to a gene: 8. The CDR3 sequence is 14 residues long. Germline V gives CDR1 SNHLY, CDR2 FYNNEI. CDR3 coding DNA: TGTGCCAGCAGGTCGGGCGGGGGGGCCAATACGCAGTATTTT. Translating gives CASRSGGGANTQYF.

V is TRBV29-1 and J is TRBJ1-5, with TRBD1 matching 7 bases. Trimming removed 4 bases from V and 4 bases from J; junction bases left unmatched: 4. Germline V gives CDR1 SQVTM, CDR2 ANQGSEA. The CDR3 totals 13 residues. The CDR3 DNA is TGCAGCGTTGCGGGACAGTGGAATCAGCCCCAGCATTTT. Amino acids: CSVAGQWNQPQHF.

This clone was counted between two and nine times. The chain has TRBV7-8 and TRBJ1-2; no clear D. The CDR3 length is 14 residues. In germline, CDR1 is SGHVS, CDR2 FQNEAQ. The V end was cut by 1 base, the J end by 2 bases, with 8 bases between. CDR3 residues: CASSLERLNYGYTF. CDR3 in DNA: TGTGCCAGCAGCTTAGAGAGATTAAACTATGGCTACACCTTC.

Details on this clone: Other DNA sequences in this sample translate to the same CDR3. The V gene is TRBV11-2, the J gene TRBJ2-1; 8 bases line up with TRBD2. Trimming took 1 base from V and 4 from J; bases not matched to a gene: 3. Germline V gene lookup returns CDR1 SGHAT and CDR2 FQNNGV. This CDR3 is 15 amino acids long. CDR3 region: CASSLGSGTYNEQFF. The DNA for the CDR3 is TGTGCCAGCAGCTTAGGTAGCGGGACGTACAATGAGCAGTTCTTC. Using reference TRBV11-2 and TRBJ2-1 for the parts outside the CDR3, the full variable domain is EAGVAQSPRYKIIEKRQSVAFWCNPISGHATLYWYQQILGQGPKLLIQFQNNGVVDDSQLPKDRFSAERLKGVDSTLKIQPAKLEDSAVYLCASSLGSGTYNEQFFGPGTRLTVL.

The V call is TRBV6-6, the J call TRBJ1-5, with no clear D. The germline V gene has CDR1 MNHNY and CDR2 SVGAGI (reference sequence). V lost 6 bases, J lost 7 bases, and 22 bases lay in between. The CDR3 contains 16 residues. For the CDR3, the DNA is TGTGCCAGCAGCACCAACGAAAGAGGGCGCGTCCAGCCCCAGCATTTT. It encodes CASSTNERGRVQPQHF.

This chain joins TRBV9 and TRBJ2-7; 9 bases are a match to TRBD1. This CDR3 spans 15 amino acids. Trimming cost V 4 bases and J 2 bases; bases outside gene matches: 7. CDR1 SGDLS and CDR2 YYNGEE come from the germline V gene. The CDR3 loop is CASSIGTGPTYEQYF. The CDR3 DNA sequence: TGTGCCAGCAGCATCGGGACAGGGCCTACCTACGAGCAGTACTTC.

J is TRBJ1-1 and V is TRBV6-6; no definite D call. Germline values: CDR1 MNHNY, CDR2 SVGAGI (reference sequence). The CDR3 is 14 amino acids. V was shortened by 7 bases and J by 2 bases, with 14 bases between the two germline ends. The CDR3 sequence is CASTYLTSNTEAFF. In nucleotides, the CDR3 is TGTGCCAGCACCTATCTGACAAGTAACACTGAAGCTTTCTTT.

The J gene is TRBJ1-3, the V gene TRBV18, with TRBD1 matching over 7 bases. CDR1 is KGHSH, CDR2 LQKENI, per germline. This CDR3 is 16 amino acids long. V shed 0 bases and J 3 bases; nucleotides not matched to a gene: 5. The CDR3 loop reads CASSPPGTVLGNTIYF. Here the CDR3 DNA reads TGTGCCAGCTCACCACCCGGGACAGTGCTTGGAAACACCATATATTTT.